This is a list of T cell receptor beta chains from one sample in a study of cytomegalovirus exposure and HLA in healthy donors. Profiling relied on immunoSEQ multiplex PCR, and the TCRdb table lists in-frame clones only, not all of them. Among about 160,000 clones listed, roughly 85% were seen once. Material: PBMCs. The receptor set was obtained from a woman between 45 and 60 years old in good health and CMV-seropositive. CDR3s include the opening cysteine and the closing phenylalanine or tryptophan. The D gene is left open where the match is weak. Expanded clones are given a class, and other clones once, few, many or no size at all.

clone_size: -; v_call: TRBV9; d_call: -; j_call: TRBJ1-5; cdr3_nt: TGTGCCAGCAGCGTAGCTACGGGGGGGGCAAAGGGAGATCAGCCCCAGCATTTT; cdr3_aa: CASSVATGGAKGDQPQHF
clone_size: -; v_call: TRBV10-1; d_call: TRBD1; j_call: TRBJ1-2; cdr3_nt: TGCGCCAGCAGTGGGGGGGACAGGGACATAGTTGGCTACACCTTC; cdr3_aa: CASSGGDRDIVGYTF
clone_size: -; v_call: TRBV27; d_call: TRBD2; j_call: TRBJ2-7; cdr3_nt: TGTGCCAGCAGTGTATCATTGACCGGAACTAGCGGTTCCGAGCAGTACTTC; cdr3_aa: CASSVSLTGTSGSEQYF
clone_size: -; v_call: TRBV4-2; d_call: -; j_call: TRBJ1-4; cdr3_nt: TGTGCCAGCAGCCAAGAGACTGCTAATGAAAAACTGTTTTTT; cdr3_aa: CASSQETANEKLFF
clone_size: -; v_call: TRBV6-4; d_call: TRBD1; j_call: TRBJ1-5; cdr3_nt: TGTGCCAGCAGTGCCGAGACAGGGCAGCCCCAGCATTTT; cdr3_aa: CASSAETGQPQHF
clone_size: -; v_call: TRBV2; d_call: -; j_call: TRBJ2-5; cdr3_nt: TGTGCCAGCAAGAGAGACAGGCCGTCCCCAGAGACCCAGTACTTC; cdr3_aa: CASKRDRPSPETQYF
clone_size: -; v_call: TRBV5-1; d_call: -; j_call: TRBJ1-2; cdr3_nt: TGCGCCAGCAGCTTGGACAGGGATGGCTACACCTTC; cdr3_aa: CASSLDRDGYTF
clone_size: once; v_call: TRBV5-1; d_call: -; j_call: TRBJ2-3; cdr3_nt: TGCGCCAGCAGCCAAGACGGCACCGGGGGAGATACGCAGTATTTT; cdr3_aa: CASSQDGTGGDTQYF
clone_size: -; v_call: TRBV28; d_call: TRBD1; j_call: TRBJ2-7; cdr3_nt: TGTGCCAGCCACCACGGACAGGTTCCCTACGAGCAGTACTTC; cdr3_aa: CASHHGQVPYEQYF
clone_size: -; v_call: TRBV7-2; d_call: TRBD1; j_call: TRBJ2-7; cdr3_nt: TGTGCCAGCAGCTCCAACACCGGGACAGGGTACGAGCAGTACTTC; cdr3_aa: CASSSNTGTGYEQYF
clone_size: -; v_call: TRBV28; d_call: TRBD2; j_call: TRBJ2-1; cdr3_nt: TGTGCCAGCAGCCCGACTAGCGGGGGGGCTGATGAGCAGTTCTTC; cdr3_aa: CASSPTSGGADEQFF
clone_size: -; v_call: TRBV5-5; d_call: TRBD1; j_call: TRBJ1-2; cdr3_nt: TGTGCCAGCAGCCCGTCCGGGACAGGGAATTCTGGCTACACCTTC; cdr3_aa: CASSPSGTGNSGYTF
clone_size: -; v_call: TRBV11-1; d_call: TRBD1; j_call: TRBJ2-5; cdr3_nt: TGTGCCAGCACCTCGACAGGGATGGCGACCCAGTACTTC; cdr3_aa: CASTSTGMATQYF